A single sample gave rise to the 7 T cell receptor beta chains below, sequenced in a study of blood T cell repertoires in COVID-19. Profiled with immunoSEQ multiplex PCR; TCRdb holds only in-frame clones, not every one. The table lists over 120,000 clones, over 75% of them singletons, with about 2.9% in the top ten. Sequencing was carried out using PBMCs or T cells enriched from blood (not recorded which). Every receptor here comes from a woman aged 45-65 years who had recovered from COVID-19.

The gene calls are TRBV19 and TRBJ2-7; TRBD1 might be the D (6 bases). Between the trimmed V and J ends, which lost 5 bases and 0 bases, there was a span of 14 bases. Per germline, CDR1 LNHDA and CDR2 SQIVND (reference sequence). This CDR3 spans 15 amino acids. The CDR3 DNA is TGTGCCAGTAGTTCCCGACAGGAAAGCTCCTACGAGCAGTACTTC. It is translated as CASSSRQESSYEQYF.

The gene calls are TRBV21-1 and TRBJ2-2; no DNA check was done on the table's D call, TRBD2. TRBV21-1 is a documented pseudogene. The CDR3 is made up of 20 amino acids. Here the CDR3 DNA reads TGTGCCAGCAGCACGGAGGGCGGACTGTCTAGCGGCAAGAACACCGGGGAGCTGTTTTTT. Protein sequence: CASSTEGGLSSGKNTGELFF.

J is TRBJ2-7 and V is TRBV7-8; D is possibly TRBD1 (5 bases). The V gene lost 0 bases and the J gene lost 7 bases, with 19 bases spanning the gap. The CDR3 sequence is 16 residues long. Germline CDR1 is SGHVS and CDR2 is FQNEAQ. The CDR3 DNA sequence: TGTGCCAGCAGCTTAGCGCAGGAGACAGTTACCTTTGAGCAGTACTTC. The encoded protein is CASSLAQETVTFEQYF.

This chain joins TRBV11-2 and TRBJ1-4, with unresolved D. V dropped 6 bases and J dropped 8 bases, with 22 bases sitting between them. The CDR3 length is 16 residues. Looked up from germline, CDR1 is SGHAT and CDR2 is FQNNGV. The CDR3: CASRPEVWGGEEKLFF. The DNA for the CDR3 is TGTGCCAGCAGACCAGAGGTTTGGGGAGGCGAAGAAAAACTGTTTTTT.

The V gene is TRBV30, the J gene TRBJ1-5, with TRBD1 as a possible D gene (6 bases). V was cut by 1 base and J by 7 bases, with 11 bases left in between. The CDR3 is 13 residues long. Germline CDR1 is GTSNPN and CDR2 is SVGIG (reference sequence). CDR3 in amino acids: CAWSGTAGQPQHF. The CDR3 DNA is TGTGCCTGGAGTGGGACAGCAGGACAGCCCCAGCATTTT.

The CDR3 here is CASSPDRGLLGYTF. Here the CDR3 DNA reads TGTGCCAGCAGCCCGGACAGGGGGCTATTAGGCTACACCTTC. This sequence joins TRBV7-8 and TRBJ1-2; 11 positions match TRBD1. The V gene's germline CDR1 is SGHVS and CDR2 FQNEAQ. This CDR3 is 14 amino acids long. Unmatched junction bases numbered 7, after V lost 5 bases and J lost 8 bases.

The CDR3 sequence is CASSMGQGSNQPQHF. Written as DNA, the CDR3 is TGTGCCAGTAGTATGGGACAGGGGAGCAATCAGCCCCAGCATTTT. The V gene is TRBV19, the J gene TRBJ1-5; 10 bases fit TRBD1. V dropped 3 bases and J dropped 1; count of bases not matched to a gene: 0. The CDR3 has 15 amino acids. Germline CDR1 is LNHDA and CDR2 is SQIVND (reference sequence). The variable domain in full, completed from reference TRBV19 and TRBJ1-5, reads DGGITQSPKYLFRKEGQNVTLSCEQNLNHDAMYWYRQDPGQGLRLIYYSQIVNDFQKGDIAEGYSVSREKKESFPLTVTSAQKNPTAFYLCASSMGQGSNQPQHFGDGTRLSIL.